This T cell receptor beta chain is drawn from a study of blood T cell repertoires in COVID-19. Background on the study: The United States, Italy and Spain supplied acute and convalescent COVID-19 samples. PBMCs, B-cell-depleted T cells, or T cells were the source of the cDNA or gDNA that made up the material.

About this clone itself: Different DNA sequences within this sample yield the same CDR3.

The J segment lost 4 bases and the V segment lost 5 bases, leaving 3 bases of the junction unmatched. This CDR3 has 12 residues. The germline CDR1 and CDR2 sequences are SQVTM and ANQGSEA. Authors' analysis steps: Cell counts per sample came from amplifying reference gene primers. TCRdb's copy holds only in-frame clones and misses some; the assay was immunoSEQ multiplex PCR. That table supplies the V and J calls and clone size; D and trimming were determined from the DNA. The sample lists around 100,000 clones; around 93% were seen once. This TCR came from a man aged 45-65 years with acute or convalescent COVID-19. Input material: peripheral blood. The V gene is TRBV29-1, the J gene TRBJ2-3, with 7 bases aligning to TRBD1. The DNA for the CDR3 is TGCAGCGTTCGGACAGGACCAGATACGCAGTATTTT. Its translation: CSVRTGPDTQYF.